This T cell receptor beta chain came from a study of T cell responses to AZD1222 COVID-19 vaccine. Study-wide results and caveats: Donors skewed white British and female; clonal diversity was possibly underestimated. A reported finding is that nearly half of spike-specific TCRs target unmutated variant regions. Repertoires were sampled only after the peak T cell response.

The CDR3 consists of 11 residues. Germline V gives CDR1 SGHTA, CDR2 FQGNSA. V was trimmed by 4 bases and J by 9 bases, leaving 9 bases between them. Measured with immunoSEQ multiplex PCR; TCRdb has only the in-frame clones, and not every one. The sample includes tens of thousands of clones, about nine tenths of them seen just once. Concerning this clone: What it binds is not known.

Sequenced here: peripheral blood, sampled 28 days after the second AZD1222 dose. This TCR was sampled from an adult who received the AZD1222 COVID-19 vaccine. This chain links TRBV7-2 with TRBJ1-1, with unresolved D. The CDR3 bases are TGTGCCAGCAGCTCATTCTCTCAAGCTTTCTTT. It codes for CASSSFSQAFF.